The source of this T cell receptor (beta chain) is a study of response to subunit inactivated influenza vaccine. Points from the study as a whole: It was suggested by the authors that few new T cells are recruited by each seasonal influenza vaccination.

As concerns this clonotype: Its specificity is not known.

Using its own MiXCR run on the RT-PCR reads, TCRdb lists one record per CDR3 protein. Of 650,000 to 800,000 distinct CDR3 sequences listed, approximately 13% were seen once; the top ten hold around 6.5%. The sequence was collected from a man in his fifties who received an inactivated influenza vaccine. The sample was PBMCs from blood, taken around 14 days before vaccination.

The CDR3 region has the DNA TGTGCCAGCAGCTTAACCGGGACAGGGCCGCAAGAGACCCAGTACTTC. It yields the protein CASSLTGTGPQETQYF. This chain uses TRBV7-2 with TRBJ2-5, with TRBD1 matching 9 bases. CDR3 length equals 16 residues. V was pared by 2 bases and J by 2 bases, with 6 bases of the junction left unmatched. In germline, CDR1 is SGHTA, CDR2 FQGNSA.